This record concerns one TCR beta chain sequence. As processed by the authors: Reference gene primer amplification yielded estimated nucleated cell counts. The table came from immunoSEQ multiplex PCR; TCRdb's copy has only in-frame clones and leaves some out. V and J calls and clone size are given by that table; D and trimming were obtained from the DNA. The sample lists some 74,000 clones; roughly 84% were seen once. The sample originates from a study of blood T cell repertoires in COVID-19. On the study more broadly: COVID-19 samples from acute and convalescent phases originated in the United States, Italy and Spain. Sources were T cells, B-cell-depleted T cells, or PBMCs; the material itself was cDNA or gDNA.

This receptor was obtained from a man aged 45-60 years with active COVID-19. Material: peripheral blood.

The CDR3 nucleotides are TGTGCCAGCAGCTTAGACGGGACAGCTGGAAACACCATATATTTT. Its translation: CASSLDGTAGNTIYF. The chain combines TRBV7-2 with TRBJ1-3, with 7 nucleotides matching TRBD1. Trimming cost V 1 base and J 2 bases; bases outside gene matches: 2. Per germline, CDR1 SGHTA and CDR2 FQGNSA. The CDR3 consists of 15 residues. Variable domain in full (rest from reference TRBV7-2 and TRBJ1-3): GAGVSQSPSNKVTEKGKDVELRCDPISGHTALYWYRQSLGQGLEFLIYFQGNSAPDKSGLPSDRFSAERTGGSVSTLTIQRTQQEDSAVYLCASSLDGTAGNTIYFGEGSWLTVV.